These 19 T cell receptor beta chains share one sample of origin, sequenced in a study of identical twins. TCRdb fed the 5' RACE reads into MiXCR, producing one record per CDR3 protein. The sample has roughly 540,000 distinct CDR3 sequences; roughly 21% are singletons. The same sample was also studied in work on T cells expressing NK-cell markers.

The sequencing sample was made of CD4+ T cells sorted from blood. These receptor sequences come from a woman between 18 and 29 years old in good health.

The chain links TRBV7-8 to TRBJ1-5, with 7 bases matching TRBD1. The CDR3 covers 16 residues. In germline, CDR1 is SGHVS, CDR2 FQNEAQ. V shed 2 bases and J 1 base; nucleotides not matched to a gene: 5. The CDR3 sequence is CASSLRTGNSNQPQHF. CDR3 sequence (DNA): TGTGCCAGCAGCTTACGGACAGGTAACAGCAATCAGCCCCAGCATTTT.

In DNA, the CDR3 is TGTGCCAGCAGCTACCCTAGCGGGAGTATGTATACGCAGTATTTT. Its translation: CASSYPSGSMYTQYF. This chain links TRBV7-2 with TRBJ2-3; 10 bases align to TRBD2. Per germline, CDR1 SGHTA and CDR2 FQGNSA. With V trimmed by 4 bases and J by 7 bases, 8 bases remained unmatched. There are 15 residues in the CDR3.

The V gene is TRBV12-3 or TRBV12-4, the J gene TRBJ1-2; 11 bases align to TRBD1. The length of the CDR3 is 13 residues. V shed 4 bases and J 8 bases; nucleotides not matched to a gene: 3. The CDR3 DNA is TGTGCCAGCAGTTCACGGACAGGGGGCGGCTACACCTTC. Translation: CASSSRTGGGYTF.

This chain links TRBV27 with TRBJ2-7; D unresolved. The ends were cut back, 3 bases at V and 6 bases at J, with 12 bases in the middle. There are 13 residues in the CDR3. Germline V CDR1 and CDR2: MNHEY, SMNVEV (reference sequence). Here the CDR3 reads CASSFQRFPEQYF. CDR3 nucleotide sequence: TGTGCCAGCAGTTTCCAACGCTTTCCCGAGCAGTACTTC.

This clonotype was found a few times. The chain uses TRBV15 and TRBJ2-7; D possibly matches TRBD1 or TRBD2 (5 bases each). V was cut by 5 bases and J by 6 bases, with 14 bases left in between. Per germline, CDR1 LNHNV and CDR2 YYDKDF (reference sequence). This CDR3 has 13 residues. Here the CDR3 DNA reads TGTGCCACCAGCGGGGGACCTGGACTCGAGCAGTACTTC. Its protein is CATSGGPGLEQYF.

The sample holds a few counts of this clonotype. The rearrangement links TRBV12-3 or TRBV12-4 to TRBJ2-5; D unresolved. The CDR3 loop spans 11 amino acids. Trimming removed 2 bases at V and 6 bases at J, with 4 bases between. CDR3 nucleotides: TGTGCCAGCAGTTTAACCCAGACCCAGTACTTC. It codes for CASSLTQTQYF.

This clonotype was found a few times. The CDR3 spells CASSGALGRTYGYTF. CDR3 DNA: TGCGCCAGCAGTGGGGCCCTAGGACGGACCTATGGCTACACCTTC. This sequence joins TRBV10-1 and TRBJ1-2; D not resolved. The CDR3 has 15 amino acids. V lost 4 bases and J lost 4, with 16 bases in between. The germline V gene encodes CDR1 WNHNN and CDR2 SYGVQD (reference sequence).

This clonotype showed up just a few times. The chain has TRBV7-2 and TRBJ2-5; maybe TRBD2 (5 bases). The CDR3 is 15 residues long. CDR1 and CDR2 from the germline V gene are SGHTA and FQGNSA. The germline V and J ends were trimmed by 5 bases and 2 bases, with 15 bases remaining between them. The CDR3 reads CASSAGGGRQETQYF. CDR3 bases: TGTGCCAGCAGCGCGGGTGGAGGAAGGCAAGAGACCCAGTACTTC.

This clonotype was observed a few times. The V call is TRBV6-1, the J call TRBJ2-1; D call uncertain. This CDR3 region has 13 residues. Trimming pared 2 bases from V and 5 bases from J, leaving 7 bases between. Per germline, CDR1 MNHNS and CDR2 SASEGT. As DNA, the CDR3 is TGTGCCAGCAGTGAACTGGAGAACAATGAGCAGTTCTTC. Its protein product is CASSELENNEQFF.

The V call is TRBV24-1, the J call TRBJ2-2; D is unclear. V was clipped by 2 bases and J by 1 base, with 13 bases between them. The CDR3 loop spans 17 amino acids. CDR1 and CDR2 from the germline V gene are KGHDR and SFDVKD. The CDR3 DNA reads as TGTGCCACCAGTGATTCTCCCTCCTTTGGGAACACCGGGGAGCTGTTTTTT. It encodes CATSDSPSFGNTGELFF.

The chain couples TRBV7-2 to TRBJ2-1; TRBD2 is a possible D gene (5 bases). The CDR3 extends over 16 amino acids. Germline V gives CDR1 SGHTA, CDR2 FQGNSA. V lost 1 base and J 1 base, leaving 11 bases between the germline ends. CDR3 nucleotide sequence: TGTGCCAGCAGCTTAGGACCCGGGGTATCCTACAATGAGCAGTTCTTC. This sequence encodes CASSLGPGVSYNEQFF.

The CDR3 sequence: CASSPLSPDRGQRETQYF. The CDR3 DNA sequence: TGTGCCAGCAGCCCCCTTTCCCCGGACAGGGGGCAGAGAGAGACCCAGTACTTC. This rearrangement joins TRBV7-6 to TRBJ2-5, with 11 bases identical to TRBD1. V trimming: 5 bases; J trimming: 4 bases; junction bases outside the gene matches: 15. This CDR3 has 18 amino acids. Per germline, CDR1 SGHVS and CDR2 FNYEAQ.

The chain uses TRBV20-1 and TRBJ1-1, with D unresolved. CDR3 length equals 11 residues. Germline lookup yields CDR1 DFQATT and CDR2 SNEGSKA (reference sequence). The germline V and J ends were trimmed by 7 bases and 1 base, with 7 bases remaining between them. DNA of the CDR3: TGCAGTGTTGATGGGAACACTGAAGCTTTCTTT. Protein: CSVDGNTEAFF.

Many counts were recorded for this clonotype. The CDR3 coding sequence is TGTGCCATCAGTGACGGGCAGGGGGCAGATACGCAGTATTTT. Translating gives CAISDGQGADTQYF. J is TRBJ2-3 and V is TRBV10-3; 7 nucleotides align to TRBD1. V shed 3 bases, J shed 4 bases, and the junction held 4 bases outside the gene matches. The CDR3 is made up of 14 amino acids. Germline CDR1 and CDR2: ENHRY and SYGVKD.

This clonotype was observed a handful of times. The CDR3 DNA reads TGTGCCAGCAGCCGCGGTCTAGTTGAGGCGGACGAGCAGTACTTC. Its protein product is CASSRGLVEADEQYF. The rearrangement uses TRBV5-8 and TRBJ2-7, with D unresolved. The germline V and J ends were trimmed by 4 bases and 5 bases, with 19 bases remaining between them. From germline, CDR1 is SGHTS and CDR2 YDEGEE. The CDR3 contains 15 residues.

This clonotype was seen a few times. The rearrangement joins TRBV29-1 to TRBJ2-7; TRBD1 agrees at 7 bases. Looked up from germline, CDR1 is SQVTM and CDR2 is ANQGSEA. The CDR3 has 13 residues. The junction had 10 bases not matched to a gene; V was cut back by 7 bases and J by 4 bases. The CDR3 reads CSAGPGQTYEQYF. The DNA for the CDR3 is TGCAGCGCCGGGCCGGGACAGACATACGAGCAGTACTTC.

The rearrangement uses TRBV10-3 and TRBJ2-7; TRBD2 matches 7 bases. Germline trimming cut 10 bases from V and 6 bases from J; bases unmatched to any gene: 9. The CDR3 covers 12 residues. Germline CDR1 is ENHRY and CDR2 is SYGVKD. CDR3 amino acids: CATSGKALEQYF. The CDR3 DNA reads as TGTGCCACAAGCGGGAAAGCTCTCGAGCAGTACTTC.

This clonotype has more than one count but fewer than ten. The chain couples TRBV2 to TRBJ2-1; 9 nucleotides agree with TRBD2. This CDR3 contains 16 residues. With 6 bases clipped from V and 6 bases from J, the junction kept 12 bases outside the gene matches. The germline gives CDR1 SNHLY, CDR2 FYNNEI. CDR3 loop: CASSLISGSYGNEQFF. Here the CDR3 DNA reads TGTGCCAGCAGCTTAATTAGCGGGAGCTATGGCAATGAGCAGTTCTTC.

The chain links TRBV27 to TRBJ1-6; tentatively, D is TRBD1 (6 bases). This CDR3 has 19 amino acids. In germline, CDR1 is MNHEY, CDR2 SMNVEV (reference sequence). The V end was cut by 3 bases, the J end by 0 bases, with 18 bases between. The chain's CDR3 is CASSFEGLRGSSYNSPLHF. CDR3 nucleotides: TGTGCCAGCAGTTTTGAGGGGCTTAGGGGGAGCTCCTATAATTCACCCCTCCACTTT.